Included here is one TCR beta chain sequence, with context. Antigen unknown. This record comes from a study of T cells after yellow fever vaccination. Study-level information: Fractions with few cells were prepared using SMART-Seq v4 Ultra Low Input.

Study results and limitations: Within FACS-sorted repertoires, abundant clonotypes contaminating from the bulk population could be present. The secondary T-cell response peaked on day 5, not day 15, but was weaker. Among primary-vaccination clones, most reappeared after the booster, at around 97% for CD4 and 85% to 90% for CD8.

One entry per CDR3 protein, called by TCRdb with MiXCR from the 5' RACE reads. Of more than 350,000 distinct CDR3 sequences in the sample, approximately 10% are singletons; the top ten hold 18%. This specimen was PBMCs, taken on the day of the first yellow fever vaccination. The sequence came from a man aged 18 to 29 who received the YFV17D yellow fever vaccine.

CDR3 in DNA: TGCAGTGCCCAAGGGGTGGAGGGGTTTAGCAATCAGCCCCAGCATTTT. Translating it yields CSAQGVEGFSNQPQHF. This chain links TRBV20-1 with TRBJ1-5; D is perhaps TRBD1 (5 bases). CDR3 size: 16 residues. Germline values: CDR1 DFQATT, CDR2 SNEGSKA (reference sequence). V was trimmed by 6 bases and J by 0 bases, leaving 18 bases between them.